The 25 T cell receptor beta chains given below trace back to one sample, sequenced in a study of T cell clonality in common variable immunodeficiency. Notes on the study in general: Common variable immunodeficiency TCR beta sequences reportedly had fewer deletions and N-nucleotide insertions.

The assay was immunoSEQ multiplex PCR, and TCRdb's table has in-frame clones only and misses some. The sample contains about 20,000 clones, none occurring once; roughly 14% lies in the top ten. Their antigens remain unidentified. Sequencing was performed on peripheral blood mononuclear cells. These receptors came from a human donor with common variable immunodeficiency.

This clone has ten or more counts. The CDR3 is cut off 3 residues early in the read; its end comes from the germline J gene. The V call is TRBV29-1, the J call TRBJ2-3; TRBD1 is a possible D gene (6 bases). The length of the CDR3 is 16 residues. CDR1 SQVTM and CDR2 ANQGSEA come from the germline V gene. Trimming removed 4 bases from V and 8 bases from J, with 25 bases in between. CDR3 loop: CSVGKRQDGRMGTQYF. CDR3 DNA, as far as it was read: TGCAGCGTTGGAAAACGACAGGACGGACGGATGGGTACG.

By sample share, this clone is medium-sized. With the read ending 3 residues before the CDR3 end, the germline J gene is used to fill in that end. Distinct nucleotide sequences in the sample also encode this CDR3. The J gene is TRBJ1-5, the V gene TRBV5-1; tentatively, D is TRBD1 (6 bases). Looked up from germline, CDR1 is SGHRS and CDR2 is YFSETQ. Trimming stripped 4 bases from V and 7 bases from J, with 12 bases between. This CDR3 is 13 amino acids long. The sequenced part of the CDR3 DNA is TGCGCCAGCAGCCCAGGGGATGGCCAGCCC. Its translation: CASSPGDGQP. The full CDR3 is CASSPGDGQPQHF.

This clone was seen many times. Partial CDR3 DNA: TGCAGCGTCCGGACAGGGGGTGAAAGAGGGGGTGGC. Its protein is CSVRTGGERGGG. The complete CDR3 protein is CSVRTGGERGGGYTF. This sequence joins TRBV29-1 and TRBJ1-2, with TRBD1 matching over 10 bases. The read is 3 residues too short to cover the CDR3 end, so that end is filled in from the germline J gene. The V and J ends lost 6 bases and 7 bases, in that order; junction bases with no gene match: 14. The CDR3 runs to 15 residues. Germline V gene sequence: CDR1 SQVTM, CDR2 ANQGSEA. The complete variable domain, with remaining parts taken from reference TRBV29-1 and TRBJ1-2, reads SAVISQKPSRDICQRGTSLTIQCQVDSQVTMMFWYRQQPGQSLTLIATANQGSEATYESGFVIDKFPISRPNLTFSTLTVSNMSPEDSSIYLCSVRTGGERGGGYTFGSGTRLTVV.

This clone was counted between two and nine times. Partial CDR3 DNA: TGTGCCAGCAGCTCGTATCGGGGGGGGTACGAG. Translation: CASSSYRGGYE. In full, the CDR3 reads CASSSYRGGYEQYF. This chain joins TRBV7-2 and TRBJ2-7; 8 bases align to TRBD2. The sequenced fragment ends 3 residues before the CDR3 boundary, so the rest is inferred from the germline J gene. CDR1 and CDR2 from the germline V gene are SGHTA and FQGNSA. The V segment lost 4 bases and the J segment 4 bases; nucleotides outside the gene matches: 6. This CDR3 comprises 14 residues.

There are many counts of this clone. The read ends 3 residues early relative to the CDR3; the germline J gene fills the gap. The chain has TRBV9 and TRBJ2-1; D is uncertain. The CDR3 covers 15 residues. Trimming pared 0 bases from V and 3 bases from J, leaving 10 bases between. Germline V gene lookup returns CDR1 SGDLS and CDR2 YYNGEE. The CDR3 reads CASSVGISYYNEQFF. The part of the CDR3 DNA that was read is TGTGCCAGCAGCGTAGGTATTAGCTACTACAATGAG.

This clone was observed at least ten times. Read sequence stops 3 residues before the CDR3 end, and the germline J gene provides the missing end. The rearrangement links TRBV29-1 to TRBJ1-4; the D is unclear. CDR1 SQVTM and CDR2 ANQGSEA come from the germline V gene. The V and J ends lost 4 bases and 7 bases respectively, with 10 bases between them. CDR3 length: 12 amino acids. The part of the CDR3 DNA that was read is TGCAGCGTTGGGAAAGGGCGTGAAAAA. Its translation is CSVGKGREK. The entire CDR3 reads CSVGKGREKLFF.

By share of the sample, this clone is medium-sized. The read is 3 residues too short to cover the CDR3 end, so that end is filled in from the germline J gene. This sample includes further DNA sequences coding for the same CDR3. This chain links TRBV7-6 with TRBJ2-1; possibly TRBD1 for D (7 bases). In germline, CDR1 is SGHVS, CDR2 FNYEAQ. V was pared by 5 bases and J by 7 bases, with 15 bases between. CDR3 length: 14 amino acids. Partial CDR3 DNA: TGTGCCAGCAGCCTAGATCAGGGGGGAAATGAG. This translates into CASSLDQGGNE. The entire CDR3 is CASSLDQGGNEQFF.

Ten or more counts support this clone. The CDR3 end falls 3 residues outside the read, so it is completed with the germline J gene. The chain uses TRBV10-3 and TRBJ1-1; 9 bases fit TRBD1. The CDR3 consists of 13 residues. The trim removed 9 bases at V and 5 bases at J, leaving 7 bases unmatched. Germline assignment: CDR1 ENHRY and CDR2 SYGVKD. The part of the CDR3 DNA that was read is TGTGCCATTGGACAGGGGTGGACAACTGAA. This encodes CAIGQGWTTE. Given in full, the CDR3 is CAIGQGWTTEAFF.

This clone was detected only a few times. Sequencing ends 3 residues short of the CDR3 end; the germline J gene provides the rest. This rearrangement joins TRBV18 to TRBJ1-2; 8 bases agree with TRBD1. This CDR3 has 18 residues. The ends lost 0 bases at V and 3 bases at J; junction bases unmatched: 12. Germline loops: CDR1 KGHSH, CDR2 LQKENI. CDR3 DNA (partial): TGTGCCAGCTCACCACCGTCCACAGGGGGAGGTCGCTACTATGGC. This sequence encodes CASSPPSTGGGRYYG. The entire CDR3 reads CASSPPSTGGGRYYGYTF. Complete variable domain (other parts from reference TRBV18 and TRBJ1-2): NAGVMQNPRHLVRRRGQEARLRCSPMKGHSHVYWYRQLPEEGLKFMVYLQKENIIDESGMPKERFSAEFPKEGPSILRIQQVVRGDSAAYFCASSPPSTGGGRYYGYTFGSGTRLTVV.

This clone was seen repeatedly, ten times or more. The sequenced fragment ends 3 residues before the CDR3 boundary, so the rest is inferred from the germline J gene. The chain combines TRBV19 with TRBJ1-6, with TRBD1 as a possible D gene (5 bases). This CDR3 contains 12 residues. Per germline, CDR1 LNHDA and CDR2 SQIVND (reference sequence). V was pared by 7 bases and J by 7 bases, with 8 bases between. The CDR3 is CASKAGNSPLHF. The CDR3 bases that were read are TGTGCCAGTAAGGCAGGGAATTCACCC.

In this sample, this clone turned up many times. The CDR3 end falls 3 residues outside the read, so it is completed with the germline J gene. The chain uses TRBV7-2 and TRBJ2-1, with TRBD1 as a possible D gene (6 bases). CDR3 length: 15 residues. The germline V gene has CDR1 SGHTA and CDR2 FQGNSA. The ends were cut back, 5 bases at V and 2 bases at J, with 13 bases in the middle. The CDR3 protein is CASSPVGGTYNEQFF. The DNA read from the CDR3 is TGTGCCAGCAGCCCAGTAGGGGGAACCTACAATGAG. Full variable domain (missing parts from reference TRBV7-2 and TRBJ2-1): GAGVSQSPSNKVTEKGKDVELRCDPISGHTALYWYRQSLGQGLEFLIYFQGNSAPDKSGLPSDRFSAERTGGSVSTLTIQRTQQEDSAVYLCASSPVGGTYNEQFFGPGTRLTVL.

This clone was seen many times. The read is 3 residues too short to cover the CDR3 end, so that end is filled in from the germline J gene. The rearrangement joins TRBV5-1 to TRBJ2-3, with D tentatively TRBD1 (5 bases). The CDR3 covers 15 residues. The germline gives CDR1 SGHRS, CDR2 YFSETQ. The V end was cut by 0 bases, the J end by 1 base, with 9 bases between. The part of the CDR3 DNA that was read is TGCGCCAGCAGCTTGGGTGACAGCGGCACAGATACG. Translation gives CASSLGDSGTDT. The entire CDR3 is CASSLGDSGTDTQYF.

By frequency in the sample, this clone is medium-sized (0.01 to 0.1%). The CDR3 is cut off 3 residues early in the read; its end comes from the germline J gene. The chain is built from TRBV19 and TRBJ1-1, with 9 positions matching TRBD1. This CDR3 has 13 residues. Germline CDR1 is LNHDA and CDR2 is SQIVND (reference sequence). J was trimmed by 7 bases and V by 6 bases; bases with no gene match: 6. CDR3 bases read: TGTGCCAGTAGCAACAGGGGGCTGTATGAA. Protein sequence: CASSNRGLYE. In full, the CDR3 is CASSNRGLYEAFF.

This clone was detected ten times or more. The CDR3 end lies 3 residues beyond the end of the read and is filled in from the germline J gene. The J gene is TRBJ2-7, the V gene TRBV18; D is unresolved. The CDR3 is made up of 15 amino acids. With 0 bases removed from V and 6 bases from J, the gap between germline ends came to 15 bases. Germline lookup yields CDR1 KGHSH and CDR2 LQKENI. CDR3 DNA (partial): TGTGCCAGCTCACCACCGTCGGGTGACCCATCCGAG. Protein product: CASSPPSGDPSE. The full CDR3 is CASSPPSGDPSEQYF.

In regard to this clone: The CDR3 end lies 3 residues beyond the end of the read and is filled in from the germline J gene. The chain links TRBV7-2 to TRBJ2-3, with TRBD2 matching 7 bases. Germline V lookup: CDR1 SGHTA, CDR2 FQGNSA. Trimming cost V 7 bases and J 0 bases; bases outside gene matches: 4. The CDR3 length is 14 residues. CDR3 DNA (partial): TGTGCCAGCAAACAGCGGGGTAGCACAGATACG. This gives the protein CASKQRGSTDT. The full CDR3 reads CASKQRGSTDTQYF.

Of note for this clone: The read terminates 3 residues ahead of where the CDR3 ends, so the germline J gene completes it. The V call is TRBV7-8, the J call TRBJ1-1, with TRBD1 as a possible D gene (5 bases). The V gene lost 10 bases and the J gene lost 7 bases, with 19 bases spanning the gap. The CDR3 contains 13 residues. Germline assignment: CDR1 SGHVS and CDR2 FQNEAQ. The CDR3 bases that were read are TGTGCCAACAAAGAGGGGATAGACGGTGAA. It translates to CANKEGIDGE. The entire CDR3 protein is CANKEGIDGEAFF.

This clone was seen ten or more times. The read ends 3 residues before the CDR3 terminus; that terminus is restored from the germline J gene. The chain employs TRBV2 and TRBJ1-1, with D unresolved. V lost 6 bases to trimming and J lost 1 base, with 9 bases between them. CDR1 and CDR2 from the germline V gene are SNHLY and FYNNEI. The CDR3 spans 13 residues. Partial CDR3 DNA: TGTGCCAGCAGAGGCCGTTCGAACACTGAA. Protein sequence: CASRGRSNTE. The full CDR3 is CASRGRSNTEAFF.

This clone was observed a handful of times. Read coverage stops 3 residues before the CDR3 terminus; the germline J gene supplies the remainder. The V gene is TRBV2, the J gene TRBJ2-7, with TRBD2 matching over 11 bases. J gave up 2 bases and V 4 bases, and 4 bases lay outside the gene matches. The CDR3 extends over 15 amino acids. The germline V gene has CDR1 SNHLY and CDR2 FYNNEI. The CDR3 loop reads CASSVSGRAPYEQYF. The DNA read from the CDR3 is TGTGCCAGCAGTGTTAGCGGGAGGGCCCCCTACGAG.

This clone was picked up many times. The read ends 3 residues shy of where the CDR3 ends; the end is completed using the germline J gene. This chain joins TRBV18 and TRBJ2-4, with 7 bases matching TRBD1. The V gene's germline CDR1 is KGHSH and CDR2 LQKENI. This CDR3 region has 16 residues. V was pared by 3 bases and J by 0 bases, with 5 bases of the junction left unmatched. The DNA read from the CDR3 is TGTGCCAGCTCACCGAACAGGGGAAAAGCCAAAAACATT. It specifies CASSPNRGKAKNI. The CDR3 in its entirety is CASSPNRGKAKNIQYF.

Concerning this clone: Read data end 3 residues before the CDR3 end; the end is taken from the germline J gene. This chain joins TRBV5-1 and TRBJ1-1, with a tentative D call TRBD1 (6 bases). The CDR3 has 14 residues. V was trimmed by 3 bases and J by 5 bases, leaving 14 bases between them. Germline loops: CDR1 SGHRS, CDR2 YFSETQ. CDR3: CASSWQGRGTEAFF. The sequenced CDR3 bases are TGCGCCAGCAGCTGGCAGGGGAGGGGGACTGAA.

Of note for this clone: The CDR3 end is not reached by the read, which stops 3 residues before it; the germline J gene fills it in. The rearrangement links TRBV19 to TRBJ2-1, with D unresolved. The CDR3 consists of 20 residues. Germline CDR1 LNHDA, CDR2 SQIVND (reference sequence). Between the trimmed V and J ends, which lost 4 bases and 7 bases, there was a span of 32 bases. CDR3 DNA (partial): TGTGCCAGTAGTAAAACCCTTCCCTCCGGGTCAGAAACGTTAATAAATGAG. Translating it yields CASSKTLPSGSETLINE. Given in full, the CDR3 is CASSKTLPSGSETLINEQFF.

In the case of this clone: The DNA ends 3 residues before the CDR3 does, and the rest of the CDR3 is filled in from the germline J gene. The chain couples TRBV19 to TRBJ2-5, with D possibly TRBD2 on 6 matching bases. V lost 5 bases and J 2 bases, leaving 12 bases between the germline ends. The CDR3 contains 14 residues. Germline CDR1 LNHDA, CDR2 SQIVND (reference sequence). The CDR3 region is CASSPRRGQETQYF. The covered CDR3 bases are TGTGCCAGTAGTCCCCGGAGGGGACAAGAGACC.

About this clone: With the read ending 3 residues before the CDR3 end, the germline J gene is used to fill in that end. V usage is TRBV2 and J usage is TRBJ2-7; TRBD2 matches at 12 bases. J lost 4 bases, V lost 6 bases, and 7 bases had no gene match. This CDR3 has 15 residues. The germline V gene encodes CDR1 SNHLY and CDR2 FYNNEI. CDR3 residues: CASRETSGSWYEQYF. Partial CDR3 DNA: TGTGCCAGCAGGGAGACTAGCGGGAGCTGGTACGAG.

In its sample, this clone ranks as medium-sized (0.01 to 0.1%). The read halts 3 residues ahead of the CDR3 end, with the missing end drawn from the germline J gene. V and J are TRBV7-6 and TRBJ2-2; 9 bases are a match to TRBD1. V lost 0 bases to trimming and J lost 8 bases; unmatched junction nucleotides: 1. The germline CDR1 and CDR2 sequences are SGHVS and FNYEAQ. The CDR3 covers 14 residues. The CDR3 loop is CASSLADRGGELFF. CDR3 DNA (partial): TGTGCCAGCAGCTTAGCGGACAGGGGTGGGGAG.

This clone was seen a few times. The read is 3 residues too short to cover the CDR3 end, so that end is filled in from the germline J gene. This chain joins TRBV18 and TRBJ2-3, with 7 bases lining up with TRBD2. The CDR3 runs to 15 residues. The V segment lost 6 bases and the J segment 5 bases; nucleotides outside the gene matches: 11. The germline V gene has CDR1 KGHSH and CDR2 LQKENI. This CDR3 reads CASSPREGLGDTQYF. The sequenced part of the CDR3 DNA is TGTGCCAGCTCCCCAAGGGAGGGGCTTGGAGATACG.